Shown below are 2 T cell receptor beta chains from a single sample sequenced in a study of human T cells and chemical hapten exposure. MiXCR, applied by TCRdb to the RACE reads, yields one record per CDR3 protein. The data contain a few hundred thousand distinct CDR3 sequences, over 8% of them seen just once; the ten biggest clones take up 2% to 2.5%. Indicated time point: pre-sensitization, week 0. The treatment: therapeutic diphenylcyclopropenone sensitization with weekly scalp DPC. The material was whole blood, obtained in connection with sensitization to the hapten diphenylcyclopropenone (DPC). The receptors stem from a woman between 35 and 50 years old with alopecia areata. Some clones in this sample may be carry-over from other donors' samples.

As for this clonotype: A much larger clone differs by one base, so this may be a read error. The chain recombines TRBV12-3 or TRBV12-4 with TRBJ1-5, with a tentative D call TRBD1 (6 bases). The CDR3 loop spans 14 amino acids. CDR3 residues: CASTGGNSDQPQHF. Here the CDR3 DNA reads TGTGCCAGCACGGGGGGCAATAGCGATCAGCCCCAGCATTTT.

This clonotype was seen only a few times. This chain links TRBV7-8 with TRBJ2-3, with D hard to call. V lost 5 bases to trimming and J lost 0 bases, with 9 bases between them. Germline CDR1 and CDR2: SGHVS and FQNEAQ. The CDR3 sequence is 14 residues long. The CDR3, as DNA: TGTGCCAGCAGCCCCGGGCATAGCACAGATACGCAGTATTTT. It translates to CASSPGHSTDTQYF.